A selection of T cell receptor beta chains follows, all from one sample in a study of blood T cells in healthy people across ages. Via MiXCR, TCRdb re-called the 5' RACE reads, giving one row per CDR3 protein. The table lists about 760,000 distinct CDR3 sequences, roughly 25% of them singletons. These data also formed part of another study, on T cells of mothers and their children.

Sequenced: blood. These receptors came from a boy between 10 and 17 years old in good health. Each CDR3 is given with its conserved first and last residue. D genes are given only for firm matches. Rows may omit the clone size; those that give it use once, few, many or a size class.

abundance	d_gene	v_gene	j_gene	CDR3aa	CDR3nt
.	.	TRBV20-1	TRBJ2-4	CSASLEQDIQYF	TGCAGTGCTAGTCTAGAGCAGGACATTCAGTACTTC
few	TRBD2	TRBV7-9	TRBJ2-7	CASSLDGTITEQYF	TGTGCCAGCAGCTTAGATGGGACTATAACCGAGCAGTACTTC
.	.	TRBV2	TRBJ2-3	CASRSLVPYSTDTQYF	TGTGCCAGCAGGTCCTTGGTACCCTATAGCACAGATACGCAGTATTTT
.	TRBD1	TRBV12-5	TRBJ1-2	CASGLVPGGYGYTF	TGTGCTAGTGGTTTGGTTCCAGGGGGCTATGGCTACACCTTC
.	TRBD2	TRBV5-5	TRBJ2-5	CASSQSNVGPGGETQYF	TGTGCCAGCAGCCAATCCAACGTGGGCCCGGGGGGAGAGACCCAGTACTTC
few	TRBD1	TRBV5-1	TRBJ2-5	CASSLSLTGQETQYF	TGCGCCAGCAGCTTGAGTCTGACAGGGCAAGAGACCCAGTACTTC
.	TRBD1	TRBV28	TRBJ1-2	CASSLFGDRGISKGYTF	TGTGCCAGCAGTTTATTTGGGGACAGGGGGATTTCGAAAGGCTACACCTTC
.	TRBD1	TRBV29-1	TRBJ1-1	CSAAGQPHGNTEAFF	TGCAGCGCCGCGGGACAGCCCCATGGGAACACTGAAGCTTTCTTT
.	TRBD2	TRBV4-2	TRBJ2-3	CASSQDRGGPSTDTQYF	TGTGCCAGCAGCCAAGACCGCGGGGGGCCTAGCACAGATACGCAGTATTTT
.	.	TRBV7-9	TRBJ2-3	CASSKGGDPQYF	TGTGCCAGCAGCAAAGGTGGGGATCCGCAGTATTTT
few	.	TRBV5-1	TRBJ2-3	CASSLEAGLTDTQYF	TGCGCCAGCAGCTTGGAGGCAGGTCTAACAGATACGCAGTATTTT
few	.	TRBV9	TRBJ2-4	CASSTDDGDIQYF	TGTGCCAGCAGCACCGATGATGGTGACATTCAGTACTTC
.	TRBD2	TRBV20-1	TRBJ2-7	CSAISSGFSSYEQYF	TGCAGTGCAATTTCTAGCGGGTTCAGCTCCTACGAGCAGTACTTC
few	TRBD1	TRBV2	TRBJ2-7	CAIKTGQYEQYF	TGTGCCATTAAGACAGGGCAGTACGAGCAGTACTTC
.	TRBD1	TRBV19	TRBJ1-2	CASSPGTAYGCTF	TGTGCCAGTAGCCCCGGGACAGCCTATGGCTGCACCTTC
.	TRBD1	TRBV27	TRBJ1-2	CASSDRGSGGYTF	TGTGCCTCCTCTGACAGGGGGTCGGGTGGCTACACCTTC
few	.	TRBV5-1	TRBJ1-4	CASSLREPRGPSGEKLFF	TGCGCCAGCAGCCTAAGGGAGCCCCGGGGGCCGTCGGGGGAAAAACTGTTTTTT
few	.	TRBV7-9	TRBJ2-7	CASSLGNLNEQYF	TGTGCCAGCAGCTTAGGGAATTTAAACGAGCAGTACTTC
few	.	TRBV25-1	TRBJ1-2	CASSETGSYGYTF	TGTGCCAGCAGTGAGACGGGGAGCTATGGCTACACCTTC
.	.	TRBV5-1	TRBJ1-1	CATSPWVNTEAFF	TGCGCCACCTCCCCCTGGGTGAACACTGAAGCTTTCTTT
.	.	TRBV7-2	TRBJ2-7	CASSLQVTYEQYF	TGTGCCAGCAGCTTACAGGTTACCTACGAGCAGTACTTC
few	.	TRBV12-3/TRBV12-4	TRBJ1-1	CASSWGSAEAFF	TGTGCCAGCAGTTGGGGCAGTGCTGAAGCTTTCTTT
few	TRBD2	TRBV4-3	TRBJ2-1	CASSQVIAGLDNEQFF	TGCGCCAGCAGCCAAGTCATAGCGGGGTTAGACAATGAGCAGTTCTTC
.	TRBD1	TRBV6-5	TRBJ2-5	CASRPGQGARETQYF	TGTGCCAGCAGGCCCGGACAGGGGGCTAGAGAGACCCAGTACTTC
.	.	TRBV20-1	TRBJ2-1	CSARVRSMEQFF	TGCAGTGCTAGAGTTCGCTCGATGGAGCAGTTCTTC
.	.	TRBV24-1	TRBJ2-7	CATSDSYGGYEQYF	TGTGCCACCAGTGATTCGTACGGAGGCTACGAGCAGTACTTC
.	TRBD1	TRBV9	TRBJ2-3	CARSLGGQDTQYF	TGTGCCCGCAGCTTAGGGGGCCAAGATACGCAGTATTTT
.	.	TRBV2	TRBJ2-5	CASSEAINLQEETQYF	TGTGCCAGCAGTGAAGCGATAAACCTACAGGAAGAGACCCAGTACTTC
.	.	TRBV21-1	TRBJ2-6	CASSNGDSLSGANVLTF	TGTGCCAGCAGCAATGGGGACAGCCTCTCTGGGGCCAACGTCCTGACTTTC
few	TRBD1	TRBV7-2	TRBJ1-4	CASSLGQGEKLFF	TGTGCCAGCAGCTTAGGACAGGGGGAAAAACTGTTTTTT
.	TRBD2	TRBV20-1	TRBJ2-7	CSAGFGVAGAKDYEQYF	TGCAGTGCGGGCTTTGGGGTAGCGGGGGCAAAAGATTACGAGCAGTACTTC
few	.	TRBV29-1	TRBJ2-6	CSVESGTGANVLTF	TGCAGCGTTGAGTCCGGGACTGGGGCCAACGTCCTGACTTTC
.	TRBD2	TRBV7-6	TRBJ2-1	CASSLVAGDGNEQFF	TGTGCCAGCAGCTTAGTAGCGGGAGACGGAAATGAGCAGTTCTTC
.	TRBD1	TRBV9	TRBJ1-4	CASSARQGVTNEKLFF	TGTGCCAGCAGCGCCAGACAGGGTGTCACTAATGAAAAACTGTTTTTT
.	.	TRBV5-6	TRBJ2-7	CASTLGVRASIYEQYF	TGTGCCAGCACCCTTGGGGTGAGGGCTAGCATTTACGAGCAGTACTTC
few	TRBD2	TRBV20-1	TRBJ2-7	CSARTSDYEQYF	TGCAGTGCCAGGACTAGCGACTACGAGCAGTACTTC
.	TRBD1	TRBV7-2	TRBJ1-1	CASKRQGEAFF	TGTGCCAGCAAGCGACAGGGAGAAGCTTTCTTT